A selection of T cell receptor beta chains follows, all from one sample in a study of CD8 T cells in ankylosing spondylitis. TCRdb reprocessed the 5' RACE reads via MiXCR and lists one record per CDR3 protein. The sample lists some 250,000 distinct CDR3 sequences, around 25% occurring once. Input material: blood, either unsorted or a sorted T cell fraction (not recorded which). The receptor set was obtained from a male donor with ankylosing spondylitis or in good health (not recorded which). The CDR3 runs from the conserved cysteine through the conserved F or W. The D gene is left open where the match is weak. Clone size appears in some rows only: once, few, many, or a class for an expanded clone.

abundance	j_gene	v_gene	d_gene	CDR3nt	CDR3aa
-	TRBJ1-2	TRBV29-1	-	TGCAGCGTTGAATCGGGGGGTGGCGGCTACACCTTC	CSVESGGGGYTF
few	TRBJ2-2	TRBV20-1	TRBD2	TGCAGTTCCATACCCACGGGCGGCGGGGGGAACACCGGGGAGCTGTTTTTT	CSSIPTGGGGNTGELFF
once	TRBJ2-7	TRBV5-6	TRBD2	TGTGCCAGCAGCTCTCGGACTAGCGGGGGGCCCAACGAGCAGTACTTC	CASSSRTSGGPNEQYF
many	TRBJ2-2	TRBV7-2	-	TGTGCCAGCAGCTTAGCCGGGAGTCAGCTGTTTTTT	CASSLAGSQLFF
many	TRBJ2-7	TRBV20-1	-	TGCAGTGCTAGGACGGGGACCTACGAGCAGTACTTC	CSARTGTYEQYF
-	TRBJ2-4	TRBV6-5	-	TGTGCCAGCAGTTCCTTAGGATTGGCCAAAAACATTCAGTACTTC	CASSSLGLAKNIQYF
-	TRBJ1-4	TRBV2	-	TGTGCCAGCAGTGGAGGGGGAGGTGTTAATGAAAAACTGTTTTTT	CASSGGGGVNEKLFF
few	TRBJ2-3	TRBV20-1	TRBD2	TGCAGTGGGACTAGCGGGGGGGCCGGCACAGATACGCAGTATTTT	CSGTSGGAGTDTQYF
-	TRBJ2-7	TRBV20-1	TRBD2	TGCAGTGCTGCTCCGCTTAGCGGGGATTGGAGCGAGCAGTACTTC	CSAAPLSGDWSEQYF
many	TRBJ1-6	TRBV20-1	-	TGCAGTGCTATCGGGGGATCCTATAATTCACCCCTCCACTTT	CSAIGGSYNSPLHF